This TCR beta chain was identified in a study of PD-L1 blockade in urothelial cancer. Trimming cost V 5 bases and J 5 bases; bases outside gene matches: 8. The CDR3 covers 14 residues. CDR1 is PRHDT, CDR2 FYEKMQ, per germline (reference sequence). This clone showed up just a few times. Sequencing used immunoSEQ multiplex PCR; TCRdb keeps in-frame clones, though not all of them. The repertoire includes roughly 63,000 clones, roughly 79% of them detected once, and 5.7% sits in the top ten. Sample time point: pretreatment peripheral blood. The chain carries TRBV13 and TRBJ2-5, with 7 bases that match TRBD1. The receptor comes from a man between 70 and 80 years old with urothelial cancer. The material sequenced was PBMCs, taken around atezolizumab (anti-PD-L1) treatment. CDR3 coding DNA: TGTGCCAGCAGCAGCGCTACAGGGGCCGAGACCCAGTACTTC. This gives the protein CASSSATGAETQYF.